The 9 T cell receptor beta chains listed next were all sequenced from one sample in a study of OX40 agonist ivuxolimab in advanced cancers. Data came from immunoSEQ multiplex PCR; TCRdb stores just in-frame clones and leaves some out. The sample holds around 68,000 clones; roughly nine tenths are singletons and the top ten take 2% to 2.5%. Sequenced material: CD4+ or CD8+ T cells sorted from blood, taken in a trial of the OX40 agonist ivuxolimab. The source of these receptors is an adult with an advanced solid tumor such as melanoma, head and neck, liver or kidney cancer.

CDR3 protein: CASSLAGRNTEAFF. The CDR3 DNA reads TGTGCCAGCAGCTTAGCGGGACGCAACACTGAAGCTTTCTTT. The chain carries TRBV7-2 and TRBJ1-1, with TRBD1 as a possible D gene (5 bases). With 0 bases removed from V and 2 bases from J, the gap between germline ends came to 7 bases. CDR1 and CDR2 from the germline V gene are SGHTA and FQGNSA. The length of the CDR3 is 14 residues.

The rearrangement joins TRBV6-1 to TRBJ2-7, with D uncertain. Trimming pared 6 bases from V and 1 base from J, leaving 13 bases between. Germline V gives CDR1 MNHNS, CDR2 SASEGT. This CDR3 region has 14 residues. The CDR3 coding sequence is TGTGCCAGCAGATCGGGTCCATTATCCTACGAGCAGTACTTC. Its translation is CASRSGPLSYEQYF.

The J gene is TRBJ1-2, the V gene TRBV15, with no clear D. This CDR3 comprises 13 residues. V was shortened by 5 bases and J by 8 bases, with 15 bases between the two germline ends. The germline V gene encodes CDR1 LNHNV and CDR2 YYDKDF (reference sequence). CDR3 DNA sequence: TGTGCCACCAGCGCAAGAAAGGGTTACGGCTACACCTTC. Translated, it gives CATSARKGYGYTF.

V is TRBV5-1 and J is TRBJ2-7, with D tentatively TRBD1 (6 bases). The germline V and J ends were trimmed by 2 bases and 5 bases, with 14 bases remaining between them. Per the germline V gene, CDR1 is SGHRS and CDR2 is YFSETQ. CDR3 length equals 14 residues. DNA of the CDR3: TGCGCCAGCAGCTTCTTGGGCAGGGGCAACGAGCAGTACTTC. Its translation is CASSFLGRGNEQYF.

The genes are TRBV10-3 and TRBJ2-7, with 10 bases aligning to TRBD1. This CDR3 comprises 13 residues. The V and J ends lost 9 bases and 5 bases, in that order; junction bases with no gene match: 7. CDR1 ENHRY and CDR2 SYGVKD come from the germline V gene. The CDR3, as DNA: TGTGCCATAAGACAGGGGGCTGGAAACGAGCAGTACTTC. Amino acid sequence: CAIRQGAGNEQYF.

V usage is TRBV18 and J usage is TRBJ1-1; 7 bases align to TRBD1. The V gene's germline CDR1 is KGHSH and CDR2 LQKENI. CDR3 length equals 15 residues. The trim removed 2 bases at V and 9 bases at J, leaving 12 bases unmatched. The CDR3 here is CASSPRGQPGGKAFF. CDR3 DNA: TGTGCCAGCTCACCAAGGGGGCAGCCCGGAGGGAAAGCTTTCTTT.

This chain connects TRBV5-1 to TRBJ2-3; D is ambiguous. V shed 2 bases and J shed 3 bases, with 10 bases lying between them. This CDR3 contains 14 residues. Germline V CDR1 and CDR2: SGHRS, YFSETQ. The CDR3 DNA is TGCGCCAGCAGCTTAGAGGCCGAGACAGATACGCAGTATTTT. It specifies CASSLEAETDTQYF.

J is TRBJ1-4 and V is TRBV11-2; TRBD1 matches at 7 bases. The CDR3 totals 15 residues. V was pared by 0 bases and J by 7 bases, with 5 bases of the junction left unmatched. Germline V CDR1 and CDR2: SGHAT, FQNNGV. The CDR3, as DNA: TGTGCCAGCAGCTTAGAGGGGGGACAGAGTGAAAAACTGTTTTTT. This translates into CASSLEGGQSEKLFF.

The V call is TRBV6-5, the J call TRBJ2-4; D is possibly TRBD1 or TRBD2 (6 bases each). Germline values: CDR1 MNHEY, CDR2 SVGAGI. The V end was cut by 7 bases, the J end by 6 bases, with 16 bases between. The CDR3 has 14 amino acids. CDR3 loop: CASTPTGGTNIQYF. CDR3 DNA sequence: TGTGCCAGCACCCCGACAGGAGGGACAAACATTCAGTACTTC.